The 27 T cell receptor beta chains listed next were all sequenced from one sample in a study of response to subunit inactivated influenza vaccine. TCRdb re-analysed the RT-PCR reads in MiXCR, keeping a single row per CDR3 protein. The sample lists almost 250,000 distinct CDR3 sequences, 10% to 15% occurring once. Source: non-naive T cells sorted from PBMCs, taken around two weeks before vaccination. Receptors originate from a man aged 45-65 years who received an inactivated influenza vaccine.

This chain connects TRBV20-1 to TRBJ2-3; 9 nucleotides match TRBD2. CDR3 length: 15 amino acids. V gave up 3 bases and J gave up 4 bases; unmatched junction bases: 8. The germline CDR1 and CDR2 sequences are DFQATT and SNEGSKA (reference sequence). The CDR3 loop is CSASPSGGFADTQYF. CDR3 coding DNA: TGCAGTGCTAGTCCCAGCGGGGGGTTCGCAGATACGCAGTATTTT.

This clonotype has a count of ten or more. The gene calls are TRBV20-1 and TRBJ1-3, with D tentatively TRBD1 (5 bases). The CDR3 contains 15 residues. CDR1 DFQATT and CDR2 SNEGSKA come from the germline V gene (reference sequence). Deletions cut 6 bases from V and 2 bases from J, with 17 bases between. Written as DNA, the CDR3 is TGCAGTGCCCCAAAGGGACCCAAGGCTGGAAACACCATATATTTT. Its protein is CSAPKGPKAGNTIYF.

Ten or more counts support this clonotype. The chain recombines TRBV6-2 or TRBV6-3 with TRBJ2-7; 8 bases agree with TRBD1. Germline CDR1 reads MNHEY; CDR2 reads SVGEGT. Trimming at V came to 5 bases and at J to 5 bases, leaving 8 bases not matched to a gene. CDR3 length: 14 amino acids. In DNA form, the CDR3 reads TGTGCCAGCAGTACGACAGGGGACTTCAACGAGCAGTACTTC. This translates into CASSTTGDFNEQYF.

The gene calls are TRBV20-1 and TRBJ2-7; a possible D gene is TRBD2 (6 bases). The CDR3 is 13 residues long. Trimming removed 6 bases from V and 4 bases from J, with 16 bases in between. From germline, CDR1 is DFQATT and CDR2 SNEGSKA (reference sequence). The CDR3 reads CSAEISGVYEQYF. CDR3 nucleotide sequence: TGCAGTGCGGAGATCTCGGGGGTTTACGAGCAGTACTTC.

This clonotype was seen more than once but under ten times. The chain recombines TRBV20-1 with TRBJ2-3; 9 positions match TRBD1. CDR3 length equals 16 residues. V shed 0 bases and J 8 bases; nucleotides not matched to a gene: 12. Germline V gene lookup returns CDR1 DFQATT and CDR2 SNEGSKA (reference sequence). This chain's CDR3 is CSAREPTGGAGVTQYF. CDR3 DNA: TGCAGTGCTAGAGAACCAACAGGGGGCGCGGGGGTTACGCAGTATTTT.

This chain joins TRBV3-1 and TRBJ2-7; 11 nucleotides align to TRBD1. CDR1 is LGHDT, CDR2 YNNKEL, per germline (reference sequence). This CDR3 spans 15 amino acids. With 3 bases clipped from V and 8 bases from J, the junction kept 9 bases outside the gene matches. The CDR3 bases are TGTGCCAGCAGCCAGAACCTGGGGACAGGGGGGAAGCAGTACTTC. As protein: CASSQNLGTGGKQYF.

In this sample, this clonotype turned up once. The V gene is TRBV2, the J gene TRBJ1-5; tentatively, D is TRBD1 (5 bases). V lost 5 bases and J lost 7, with 18 bases in between. Germline CDR1 reads SNHLY; CDR2 reads FYNNEI. The length of the CDR3 is 15 residues. CDR3 DNA: TGTGCCAGCAGTCAAAGTTCAGGGTCTGGCCAGCCCCAGCATTTT. It codes for CASSQSSGSGQPQHF.

This chain links TRBV5-5 with TRBJ2-6; unclear D gene. This CDR3 has 16 residues. The germline gives CDR1 SGHKS, CDR2 YYEKEE (reference sequence). V was shortened by 1 base and J by 2 bases, with 10 bases between the two germline ends. CDR3 amino acids: CASSLRLTAGANVLTF. In DNA form, the CDR3 reads TGTGCCAGCAGCTTGCGTTTAACAGCTGGGGCCAACGTCCTGACTTTC.

The chain links TRBV27 to TRBJ2-3, with a possible D match to TRBD2 (6 bases). The length of the CDR3 is 15 residues. Trimming shortened V by 10 bases and J by 1 base, and 18 bases separated the two germline ends. Germline loops: CDR1 MNHEY, CDR2 SMNVEV (reference sequence). CDR3 loop: CATGSGVLGTDTQYF. As DNA, the CDR3 is TGTGCCACCGGCTCGGGGGTACTGGGCACAGATACGCAGTATTTT.

In this sample, this clonotype turned up many times. CDR3 in amino acids: CASKFQGDTEAFF. CDR3 nucleotides: TGTGCCAGCAAGTTTCAGGGTGACACTGAAGCTTTCTTT. This rearrangement joins TRBV5-5 to TRBJ1-1; D is possibly TRBD1 (5 bases). Trimming removed 6 bases at V and 3 bases at J, with 12 bases between. The V gene's germline CDR1 is SGHKS and CDR2 YYEKEE (reference sequence). This CDR3 has 13 amino acids.

This clonotype was counted ten times or more. The rearrangement joins TRBV4-2 to TRBJ1-1; D is ambiguous. Trimming cost V 0 bases and J 0 bases, with 11 bases left between them. There are 16 residues in the CDR3. Germline loops: CDR1 LGHNA, CDR2 YNFKEQ. DNA of the CDR3: TGTGCCAGCAGCCAAGAGCGGTTTCGAATGAACACTGAAGCTTTCTTT. This gives the protein CASSQERFRMNTEAFF.

The genes are TRBV4-3 and TRBJ2-7; the match to TRBD1 covers 8 bases. CDR1 and CDR2 (germline): LGHNA, YSLEER. With 1 base clipped from V and 6 bases from J, the junction kept 2 bases outside the gene matches. CDR3 size: 13 residues. Here the CDR3 DNA reads TGCGCCAGCAGCCAAGTGCAGGGGGCCGAGCAGTACTTC. Translating it yields CASSQVQGAEQYF.

Many counts were recorded for this clonotype. The gene calls are TRBV12-3 or TRBV12-4 and TRBJ2-4, with TRBD2 identical over 8 bases. This CDR3 has 14 residues. V lost 5 bases and J lost 6; bases outside the gene matches: 6. CDR3 DNA sequence: TGTGCCAGCAGTCCTCCAGGGACTAGAAACATTCAGTACTTC. It yields the protein CASSPPGTRNIQYF.

Many counts were recorded for this clonotype. The chain recombines TRBV7-3 with TRBJ2-5; 10 bases match TRBD2. Germline V gene sequence: CDR1 SGHTA, CDR2 FQGTGA. With 2 bases clipped from V and 5 bases from J, the junction kept 5 bases outside the gene matches. CDR3 length: 15 amino acids. The CDR3 bases are TGTGCCAGCAGCTTATCTAGCGGGAGTCGGGAGACCCAGTACTTC. It specifies CASSLSSGSRETQYF.

This clonotype was seen at least ten times. This chain connects TRBV3-1 to TRBJ2-4, with a possible D match to TRBD1 (6 bases). Germline-derived CDR1 and CDR2 are LGHDT and YNNKEL (reference sequence). This CDR3 contains 13 residues. V was trimmed by 2 bases and J by 9 bases, leaving 11 bases between them. The CDR3 is CASSQRQDGIQYF. CDR3 coding DNA: TGTGCCAGCAGCCAACGACAGGACGGCATTCAGTACTTC.

There are a few counts of this clonotype. The chain uses TRBV5-6 and TRBJ2-3; a possible D gene is TRBD2 (6 bases). This CDR3 comprises 16 residues. Deletions cut 1 base from V and 0 bases from J, with 12 bases between. Germline V gene sequence: CDR1 SGHDT, CDR2 YYEEEE. CDR3 bases: TGTGCCAGCAGCTTGTTATTGGGGGGAAGCACAGATACGCAGTATTTT. Protein product: CASSLLLGGSTDTQYF.

This chain joins TRBV20-1 and TRBJ1-2, with D perhaps matching TRBD1 (5 bases). V was trimmed by 0 bases and J by 4 bases, leaving 9 bases between them. The V gene's germline CDR1 is DFQATT and CDR2 SNEGSKA (reference sequence). CDR3 size: 13 residues. This chain's CDR3 is CSARDQGTYGYTF. The CDR3 nucleotides are TGCAGTGCTAGAGACCAGGGAACCTATGGCTACACCTTC.

V and J are TRBV9 and TRBJ1-1, with D perhaps matching TRBD1 (5 bases). Per the germline V gene, CDR1 is SGDLS and CDR2 is YYNGEE. V shed 0 bases and J shed 6 bases, with 15 bases lying between them. CDR3 length: 15 amino acids. The CDR3 DNA sequence: TGTGCCAGCAGCGTAGGGCAGGGAACCTATTCTGAAGCTTTCTTT. Translating it yields CASSVGQGTYSEAFF. Based on the CDR3 plus reference TRBV9 and TRBJ1-1, the full variable domain is DSGVTQTPKHLITATGQRVTLRCSPRSGDLSVYWYQQSLDQGLQFLIQYYNGEERAKGNILERFSAQQFPDLHSELNLSSLELGDSALYFCASSVGQGTYSEAFFGQGTRLTVV.

J is TRBJ2-7 and V is TRBV4-2; the D is unclear. The CDR3 length is 14 residues. The germline gives CDR1 LGHNA, CDR2 YNFKEQ. Trimming shortened V by 1 base and J by 1 base, and 8 bases separated the two germline ends. The CDR3 sequence: CASSQVTESYEQYF. The CDR3 DNA reads TGTGCCAGCAGCCAAGTCACAGAATCCTACGAGCAGTACTTC.

This chain links TRBV20-1 with TRBJ2-7; no clear D gene. V shed 0 bases and J shed 11 bases, with 14 bases lying between them. The V gene's germline CDR1 is DFQATT and CDR2 SNEGSKA (reference sequence). The CDR3 has 12 residues. The DNA of the CDR3 is TGCAGTGCTAGAGATAGGGTACCCCCGGAGTACTTC. Its protein is CSARDRVPPEYF.

The rearrangement uses TRBV15 and TRBJ2-5, with 7 bases lining up with TRBD2. This CDR3 comprises 15 residues. Germline values: CDR1 LNHNV, CDR2 YYDKDF (reference sequence). V was clipped by 5 bases and J by 3 bases; unmatched bases: 9. CDR3 in DNA: TGTGCCACCAGCCTTGGGGGGGTCAAGGAAGAGACCCAGTACTTC. It encodes CATSLGGVKEETQYF.

Concerning this clonotype itself: This may stem from a read error, because a much larger clone lies one nucleotide away. V gene TRBV9 combines with J gene TRBJ2-3; D could derive from TRBD1 or TRBD2 (5 bases each). Germline V lookup: CDR1 SGDLS, CDR2 YYNGEE. The CDR3 runs 13 residues. V shed 2 bases and J shed 2 bases, with 6 bases lying between them. CDR3 sequence reads: CASSVGDTDTQYF. In DNA form, the CDR3 reads TGTGCCAGCAGCGTGGGGGACACAGATACGCAGTATTTT.

The rearrangement uses TRBV12-1 and TRBJ2-1; whether TRBD1, the table's D call, matches the DNA was not checked. TRBV12-1 has pseudogene status. This CDR3 is built from 16 residues. CDR3 sequence reads: CACSQNPGAVSDEQFF. CDR3 nucleotides: TGTGCCTGCAGCCAAAACCCCGGCGCGGTTTCGGATGAGCAGTTCTTC.

In this sample, this clonotype turned up a few times. The chain combines TRBV18 with TRBJ2-6; D is undetermined. This CDR3 region has 17 residues. Trimming shortened V by 4 bases and J by 0 bases, and 13 bases separated the two germline ends. Germline CDR1 is KGHSH and CDR2 is LQKENI. CDR3 region: CASSLFSGTSGANVLTF. The CDR3 DNA sequence: TGTGCCAGCTCACTCTTCTCCGGAACCTCTGGGGCCAACGTCCTGACTTTC.

This clonotype was seen a few times. V gene TRBV6-4 combines with J gene TRBJ2-6; TRBD1 matches at 7 bases. Trimming took 2 bases from V and 1 from J; bases not matched to a gene: 2. Per germline, CDR1 MRHNA and CDR2 SNTAGT. This CDR3 has 16 amino acids. As DNA, the CDR3 is TGTGCCAGCAGTGACACAGGGGCGTCTGGGGCCAACGTCCTGACTTTC. This sequence encodes CASSDTGASGANVLTF.

The chain has TRBV5-4 and TRBJ2-7; tentatively, D is TRBD1 (7 bases). This CDR3 contains 15 residues. Trimming stripped 4 bases from V and 5 bases from J, with 19 bases between. Germline values: CDR1 SGHNT, CDR2 YYREEE (reference sequence). The CDR3 here is CASSPRFGGGDEQYF. CDR3 DNA sequence: TGTGCCAGCAGCCCCCGCTTCGGAGGGGGCGACGAGCAGTACTTC.

The sample holds a few counts of this clonotype. V and J are TRBV7-9 and TRBJ1-2; D is ambiguous. V lost 1 base and J 1 base, leaving 4 bases between the germline ends. The CDR3 loop spans 13 amino acids. Germline CDR1 reads SEHNR; CDR2 reads FQNEAQ (reference sequence). CDR3 in DNA: TGTGCCAGCAGCTTAGTTCTTAACTATGGCTACACCTTC. The encoded protein is CASSLVLNYGYTF.